This T cell receptor (beta chain) was sequenced for a study of cytomegalovirus exposure and HLA in healthy donors. Whole-study results and caveats: Reported findings show TCR beta sequences accurately forecast HLA-A and HLA-B alleles in most subjects. Later analysis revealed greater clonal expansion in HLA-associated TCR beta chains than in equally common others.

This clone was seen a few times. Antigen unknown. The CDR3 contains 13 residues. Trimming removed 2 bases at V and 5 bases at J, with 7 bases between. Per the germline V gene, CDR1 is GTSNPN and CDR2 is SVGIG (reference sequence). With 60 Vbeta and 13 Jbeta primers, the PCR was carried out. Clones were read by immunoSEQ multiplex PCR, and TCRdb kept only the in-frame ones, dropping some. The table lists some 56,000 clones, roughly 53% of them singletons. The chain combines TRBV30 with TRBJ1-6; D gene ambiguous. The sequence was obtained from a human donor in good health. Sequencing input: PBMCs. CDR3: CAWSIADNSPLHF. DNA for the CDR3: TGTGCCTGGAGTATTGCAGATAATTCACCCCTCCACTTT.